This paragraph reports one T cell receptor beta chain. This sequence may be a read error, since a much larger clone differs from it by one base. This sample was taken from a study of blood T cell repertoires in COVID-19. Study-level background: Sites across the United States, Italy and Spain contributed samples from acute and convalescent COVID-19. The cDNA or gDNA used as material had been derived from T cells, B-cell-depleted T cells, or PBMCs.

In germline, CDR1 is SNHLY, CDR2 FYNNEI. J gave up 1 base and V 11 bases, and 1 base lay outside the gene matches. CDR3 length: 11 amino acids. In the authors' workflow: Amplification of reference gene primers provided the estimated nucleated cell counts. TCRdb's copy holds only in-frame clones and misses some; the assay was immunoSEQ multiplex PCR. Clone size and the V and J calls come from that table; the DNA yielded D and trimming. The sample has 170,000 or so clones; around 84% are singletons. The TCR was taken from a man aged 50 to 59 with active or convalescent COVID-19. The specimen sequenced was peripheral blood. This chain joins TRBV2 and TRBJ1-1, with 7 bases identical to TRBD1. CDR3 nucleotides: TGTGCCGGGACAGAGAACACTGAAGCTTTCTTT. Translating gives CAGTENTEAFF.